The next 12 T cell receptor beta chains were all read from a single sample in a study of T cell repertoires in cytomegalovirus infection. Antigens for these TCRs are unknown. TCRdb called the reads again in MiXCR, with one record for every CDR3 protein. The table records tens of thousands of distinct CDR3 sequences, under 25% of them present only once. The material sequenced was PBMCs, sequenced either directly or after in vitro stimulation (not recorded which). These receptor sequences come from a human donor in good health (CMV status not recorded). Some clones in this sample may be carry-over from other donors' samples.

This clonotype was detected only once. The J gene is TRBJ1-1, the V gene TRBV29-1; a weak D match, TRBD1 (5 bases). The germline gives CDR1 SQVTM, CDR2 ANQGSEA. This CDR3 has 12 amino acids. The V gene lost 4 bases and the J gene lost 6 bases, with 12 bases spanning the gap. DNA of the CDR3: TGCAGCGTTGTTCAGGGAGGGCCTGAAGCTTTCTTT. Its translation is CSVVQGGPEAFF. The full variable domain, in which reference TRBV29-1 and TRBJ1-1 provide the parts outside the CDR3, is SAVISQKPSRDICQRGTSLTIQCQVDSQVTMMFWYRQQPGQSLTLIATANQGSEATYESGFVIDKFPISRPNLTFSTLTVSNMSPEDSSIYLCSVVQGGPEAFFGQGTRLTVV.

This clonotype was recorded many times. This chain connects TRBV7-3 to TRBJ2-3; D uncertain. Germline CDR1 is SGHTA and CDR2 is FQGTGA. The CDR3 loop spans 14 amino acids. V was clipped by 3 bases and J by 6 bases, with 13 bases between them. For the CDR3, the DNA is TGTGCCAGCAGCTTCAGCCCAGCGAGGGATACGCAGTATTTT. Encoded protein: CASSFSPARDTQYF.

This clonotype was recorded at least ten times. The chain links TRBV7-2 to TRBJ2-5; 7 bases agree with TRBD1. Germline CDR1 reads SGHTA; CDR2 reads FQGNSA. The V segment lost 2 bases and the J segment 5 bases; nucleotides outside the gene matches: 8. This CDR3 has 15 residues. CDR3 nucleotide sequence: TGTGCCAGCAGCTTACAAACAGGGGTTGAGGAGACCCAGTACTTC. This codes for CASSLQTGVEETQYF.

This clonotype occurred a few times. This sequence joins TRBV7-3 and TRBJ1-1, with D tentatively TRBD1 (6 bases). Germline CDR1 is SGHTA and CDR2 is FQGTGA. The ends were cut back, 2 bases at V and 5 bases at J, with 15 bases in the middle. This CDR3 is built from 15 residues. CDR3 residues: CASSLQGPRVTEAFF. The CDR3 DNA is TGTGCCAGCAGCTTACAGGGGCCAAGGGTGACTGAAGCTTTCTTT.

V is TRBV7-9 and J is TRBJ2-5; 7 bases fit TRBD1. This CDR3 has 13 amino acids. With 5 bases clipped from V and 7 bases from J, the junction kept 7 bases outside the gene matches. The germline CDR1 and CDR2 sequences are SEHNR and FQNEAQ (reference sequence). The CDR3 coding sequence is TGTGCCAGCAGCCAAGGACAGGCGGTGACCCAGTACTTC. It yields the protein CASSQGQAVTQYF.

The rearrangement joins TRBV9 to TRBJ2-1; the match to TRBD2 covers 10 bases. The V gene's germline CDR1 is SGDLS and CDR2 YYNGEE. J was trimmed by 8 bases and V by 3 bases; bases with no gene match: 8. The CDR3 sequence is 15 residues long. CDR3 in DNA: TGTGCCAGCAGCGCGTCCGGGACTAGCGATCATGAGCAGTTCTTC. Encoded protein: CASSASGTSDHEQFF.

This clonotype was observed a handful of times. This chain links TRBV6-2 or TRBV6-3 with TRBJ2-1; maybe TRBD2 (6 bases). The CDR3 length is 12 residues. CDR1 MNHEY and CDR2 SVGEGT come from the germline V gene. The ends were cut back, 2 bases at V and 10 bases at J, with 9 bases in the middle. This CDR3 is CASSYGRGEQFF. In DNA form, the CDR3 reads TGTGCCAGCAGTTACGGGCGGGGAGAGCAGTTCTTC.

This clonotype was recorded many times. The rearrangement joins TRBV6-1 to TRBJ2-7; 11 nucleotides line up with TRBD2. The CDR3 has 15 residues. V shed 3 bases and J 0 bases; nucleotides not matched to a gene: 1. Germline assignment: CDR1 MNHNS and CDR2 SASEGT. The CDR3 spells CASSEGTSGSYEQYF. CDR3 DNA: TGTGCCAGCAGTGAGGGGACTAGCGGCTCCTACGAGCAGTACTTC.

This rearrangement joins TRBV6-5 to TRBJ1-2; D not certain. The CDR3 extends over 12 amino acids. V was pared by 8 bases and J by 7 bases, with 14 bases between. The germline V gene has CDR1 MNHEY and CDR2 SVGAGI. The CDR3 DNA reads as TGTGCCAGCGCCATGGGGTCTAGTGGCTACACCTTC. This translates into CASAMGSSGYTF.

The CDR3 reads CASSLGTERETYNEQFF. The CDR3 DNA is TGCGCCAGCAGCCTAGGCACAGAGCGGGAGACCTACAATGAGCAGTTCTTC. The chain has TRBV4-3 and TRBJ2-1; 8 bases match TRBD2. J lost 2 bases, V lost 4 bases, and 10 bases had no gene match. The CDR3 contains 17 residues. Germline CDR1 is LGHNA and CDR2 is YSLEER.

This clonotype was observed at least ten times. The J gene is TRBJ2-2, the V gene TRBV20-1; TRBD1 matches 8 bases. V gave up 0 bases and J gave up 5 bases; unmatched junction bases: 5. The CDR3 sequence is 15 residues long. Germline V CDR1 and CDR2: DFQATT, SNEGSKA (reference sequence). Written as DNA, the CDR3 is TGCAGTGCTAGAGACCGGGACAGGACTACCGGGGAGCTGTTTTTT. Its protein is CSARDRDRTTGELFF.

The genes are TRBV7-2 and TRBJ2-3; D unclear. Trimming pared 4 bases from V and 9 bases from J, leaving 11 bases between. In germline, CDR1 is SGHTA, CDR2 FQGNSA. The CDR3 covers 12 residues. CDR3 nucleotides: TGTGCCAGCAGCTACGCAACCCGAACGCAGTATTTT. It specifies CASSYATRTQYF.